Each of the 8 T cell receptor beta chains below was sequenced from the same sample in a study of T cell responses to AZD1222 COVID-19 vaccine. The repertoire was sequenced with immunoSEQ multiplex PCR; TCRdb's copy has only in-frame clones and lacks some. The table records 130,000 to 150,000 clones, 89% of them present only once. Material: peripheral blood, obtained on day 0 of AZD1222 vaccination. All receptors come from an adult in good health.

The chain recombines TRBV5-1 with TRBJ1-6; 11 bases fit TRBD1. The CDR3 runs 16 residues. The junction had 8 bases not matched to a gene; V was cut back by 4 bases and J by 8 bases. Germline CDR1 is SGHRS and CDR2 is YFSETQ. The CDR3 loop reads CASSPGTGGPDSPLHF. CDR3 DNA: TGCGCCAGCAGCCCGGGGACAGGGGGACCGGATTCACCCCTCCACTTT.

Remarks on this clone: Other DNA sequences from this sample encode an identical CDR3 as well. The chain uses TRBV4-3 and TRBJ1-4, with D perhaps matching TRBD1 (6 bases). Trimming cost V 4 bases and J 3 bases, with 9 bases left between them. CDR3 length: 14 amino acids. The germline V gene has CDR1 LGHNA and CDR2 YSLEER. In nucleotides, the CDR3 is TGCGCCAGCAGCCCGACAGGACCTAATGAAAAACTGTTTTTT. This encodes CASSPTGPNEKLFF.

This clone occurred once. V gene TRBV4-1 combines with J gene TRBJ2-7; 8 nucleotides align to TRBD2. Germline assignment: CDR1 MGHRA and CDR2 YSYEKL. The ends lost 0 bases at V and 0 bases at J; junction bases unmatched: 4. The CDR3 extends over 16 amino acids. CDR3 nucleotides: TGCGCCAGCAGCCAAGATCGCGGGGGGAGCTCCTACGAGCAGTACTTC. Its translation: CASSQDRGGSSYEQYF.

The CDR3 DNA is TGTGCCAGCAGCAGTCGACAGGGGAGCCACGAGCAGTACTTC. This encodes CASSSRQGSHEQYF. The chain joins TRBV7-2 to TRBJ2-7, with 8 nucleotides matching TRBD1. In germline, CDR1 is SGHTA, CDR2 FQGNSA. V was clipped by 5 bases and J by 5 bases; unmatched bases: 8. The CDR3 has 14 amino acids.

This clone showed up just a few times. This chain connects TRBV12-3 or TRBV12-4 to TRBJ1-1; possible D gene TRBD1, 6 bases. The length of the CDR3 is 12 residues. V was cut by 8 bases and J by 10 bases, with 17 bases left in between. CDR3 protein: CASFWGLGGAFF. CDR3 in DNA: TGTGCCAGCTTTTGGGGGCTCGGGGGAGCTTTCTTT.

The chain has TRBV18 and TRBJ2-6; 8 nucleotides agree with TRBD1. V shed 2 bases, J shed 3 bases, and the junction held 9 bases outside the gene matches. The CDR3 length is 18 residues. Germline CDR1 is KGHSH and CDR2 is LQKENI. For the CDR3, the DNA is TGTGCCAGCTCACCAATAGGACAGGGCTTAGGTGGGGCCAACGTCCTGACTTTC. Encoded protein: CASSPIGQGLGGANVLTF.

The gene calls are TRBV5-1 and TRBJ2-7; D unclear. The CDR3 is made up of 15 amino acids. Germline V lookup: CDR1 SGHRS, CDR2 YFSETQ. Trimming took 4 bases from V and 1 from J, leaving 15 bases between them. For the CDR3, the DNA is TGCGCCAGCAGCCCAACCCCGGCCAGGTCCTACGAGCAGTACTTC. Its translation: CASSPTPARSYEQYF. Drawing the rest from reference TRBV5-1 and TRBJ2-7, the complete variable domain is KAGVTQTPRYLIKTRGQQVTLSCSPISGHRSVSWYQQTPGQGLQFLFEYFSETQRNKGNFPGRFSGRQFSNSRSEMNVSTLELGDSALYLCASSPTPARSYEQYFGPGTRLTVT.

The chain combines TRBV6-5 with TRBJ1-1; D unclear. CDR1 and CDR2 (germline): MNHEY, SVGAGI. V gave up 7 bases and J gave up 4 bases, with 7 bases separating them. The CDR3 has 11 residues. The CDR3 nucleotides read TGTGCCAGCATGGGATTCACTGAAGCTTTCTTT. Encoded protein: CASMGFTEAFF.